The next 15 T cell receptor beta chains were all read from a single sample in a study of PD-1 blockade in classical Hodgkin lymphoma. The patients all showed relapse after autologous stem cell transplantation, while their brentuximab vedotin exposure varied. Data came from immunoSEQ multiplex PCR; TCRdb stores just in-frame clones and leaves some out. The sample contains about 66,000 clones, 71% of which appear only once. The material sequenced was peripheral blood mononuclear cells (PBMCs), taken before the second cycle of nivolumab. These receptors were obtained from a human donor with classical Hodgkin lymphoma.

This chain connects TRBV11-1 to TRBJ2-7; D unresolved. V was pared by 2 bases and J by 3 bases, with 11 bases between. The CDR3 is made up of 14 amino acids. The germline V gene has CDR1 SGHAT and CDR2 FQDESV (reference sequence). The CDR3 region is CASSLNSINYEQYF. The CDR3 region has the DNA TGTGCCAGCAGCTTAAACAGTATTAACTACGAGCAGTACTTC.

This chain uses TRBV9 with TRBJ2-5, with D possibly being TRBD2 (5 bases). The CDR3 runs to 17 residues. Germline V gives CDR1 SGDLS, CDR2 YYNGEE. The V gene lost 0 bases and the J gene lost 4 bases, with 19 bases spanning the gap. The CDR3 spells CASSVEADPGILETQYF. The DNA for the CDR3 is TGTGCCAGCAGCGTAGAGGCAGACCCGGGGATCTTAGAGACCCAGTACTTC.

In this sample, this clone turned up a few times. The chain's CDR3 is CASSVAGGPEQETQYF. The CDR3, as DNA: TGTGCCAGCAGCGTAGCGGGGGGGCCAGAACAAGAGACCCAGTACTTC. This chain uses TRBV9 with TRBJ2-5; 8 bases are a match to TRBD2. Unmatched junction bases numbered 6, after V lost 0 bases and J lost 2 bases. The CDR3 sequence is 16 residues long. Germline V lookup: CDR1 SGDLS, CDR2 YYNGEE.

The chain has TRBV27 and TRBJ1-4; D uncertain. The germline V gene has CDR1 MNHEY and CDR2 SMNVEV (reference sequence). CDR3 length: 13 amino acids. Trimming left V 7 bases short and J 2 bases short, with 8 bases between. CDR3 amino acids: CASKAGTNEKLFF. CDR3 DNA sequence: TGTGCCAGCAAGGCGGGTACTAATGAAAAACTGTTTTTT.

The gene calls are TRBV25-1 and TRBJ2-6; TRBD1 or TRBD2 may be the D gene (5 bases each). There are 16 residues in the CDR3. Per the germline V gene, CDR1 is MGHDK and CDR2 is SYGVNS. Trimming stripped 8 bases from V and 0 bases from J, with 14 bases between. The CDR3 nucleotides are TGTGCCAGCTCCTCGGGACCGAGCTCTGGGGCCAACGTCCTGACTTTC. Residues: CASSSGPSSGANVLTF.

The DNA for the CDR3 is TGTGCCAGCAGTCGGGACAGGGGGGACGGCTACACCTTC. Residues: CASSRDRGDGYTF. The gene calls are TRBV6-5 and TRBJ1-2; the match to TRBD1 covers 11 bases. The CDR3 totals 13 residues. CDR1 is MNHEY and CDR2 is SVGAGI in the germline V gene. Trimming at V came to 5 bases and at J to 8 bases, leaving 4 bases not matched to a gene.

The gene calls are TRBV9 and TRBJ1-1; no clear D. The V gene's germline CDR1 is SGDLS and CDR2 YYNGEE. V dropped 0 bases and J dropped 1 base, with 13 bases sitting between them. The CDR3 has 16 residues. The CDR3 DNA is TGTGCCAGCAGCGTAGCAGGCCGGCAGACGAACACTGAAGCTTTCTTT. Its protein product is CASSVAGRQTNTEAFF.

The table lists this clone with a few counts. J is TRBJ1-1 and V is TRBV11-2, with TRBD1 as a possible D gene (5 bases). V lost 5 bases, J lost 4 bases, and 14 bases lay in between. The germline V gene has CDR1 SGHAT and CDR2 FQNNGV. The CDR3 is 14 amino acids. The CDR3 loop is CASSPGRSPTEAFF. The CDR3 DNA sequence: TGTGCCAGCAGCCCGGGACGTTCCCCCACTGAAGCTTTCTTT.

This clone came up a few times. The chain couples TRBV4-1 to TRBJ1-5; D unresolved. Germline CDR1 reads MGHRA; CDR2 reads YSYEKL. V was pared by 1 base and J by 6 bases, with 7 bases between. The CDR3 length is 13 residues. CDR3 amino acids: CASSQALSQPQHF. In DNA, the CDR3 is TGCGCCAGCAGCCAAGCTCTAAGTCAGCCCCAGCATTTT.

The V and J genes are TRBV28 and TRBJ2-1; 9 nucleotides match TRBD2. J lost 3 bases, V lost 4 bases, and 4 bases had no gene match. The CDR3 loop spans 15 amino acids. Germline V gene sequence: CDR1 MDHEN, CDR2 SYDVKM. CDR3 nucleotides: TGTGCCAGCAGTTCAGCGGGGGGCAACTACAATGAGCAGTTCTTC. Translating it yields CASSSAGGNYNEQFF.

The chain is built from TRBV7-3 and TRBJ2-7, with 8 bases that match TRBD1. The CDR3 has 14 amino acids. The V segment lost 5 bases and the J segment 5 bases; nucleotides outside the gene matches: 8. Germline values: CDR1 SGHTA, CDR2 FQGTGA. The CDR3: CASSATGGGDEQYF. The CDR3 nucleotides are TGTGCCAGCAGCGCCACAGGGGGAGGCGACGAGCAGTACTTC.

The chain couples TRBV2 to TRBJ2-5; the D gene is possibly TRBD1 (7 bases). Germline V gene lookup returns CDR1 SNHLY and CDR2 FYNNEI. This CDR3 comprises 14 residues. Trimming shortened V by 3 bases and J by 11 bases, and 19 bases separated the two germline ends. Here the CDR3 DNA reads TGTGCCAGCAGTGAGGGACAGAGACTCGGAGGGCAGTACTTC. The encoded protein is CASSEGQRLGGQYF.

V is TRBV4-1 and J is TRBJ2-1; D is perhaps TRBD1 (5 bases). V was cut by 4 bases and J by 2 bases, with 12 bases left in between. This CDR3 region has 15 residues. Germline V gene sequence: CDR1 MGHRA, CDR2 YSYEKL. CDR3 bases: TGCGCCAGCAGCCCCCAGGGTGGAACCTACAATGAGCAGTTCTTC. Translated, it gives CASSPQGGTYNEQFF.

CDR3 protein: CASSPGTPSEKLFF. CDR3 DNA sequence: TGTGCCAGCAGTCCCGGGACCCCAAGTGAAAAACTGTTTTTT. The rearrangement joins TRBV28 to TRBJ1-4, with D maybe TRBD1 (5 bases). The CDR3 sequence is 14 residues long. Per the germline V gene, CDR1 is MDHEN and CDR2 is SYDVKM. V lost 5 bases to trimming and J lost 7 bases, with 14 bases between them. The full variable domain, in which reference TRBV28 and TRBJ1-4 provide the parts outside the CDR3, is DVKVTQSSRYLVKRTGEKVFLECVQDMDHENMFWYRQDPGLGLRLIYFSYDVKMKEKGDIPEGYSVSREKKERFSLILESASTNQTSMYLCASSPGTPSEKLFFGSGTQLSVL.

The chain employs TRBV19 and TRBJ1-5; 9 nucleotides align to TRBD1. J gave up 0 bases and V 5 bases, and 11 bases lay outside the gene matches. The CDR3 contains 18 residues. From germline, CDR1 is LNHDA and CDR2 SQIVND (reference sequence). CDR3 coding DNA: TGTGCCAGTAGTTTCGCGGGACAGGGCTTCTATAGCAATCAGCCCCAGCATTTT. This sequence encodes CASSFAGQGFYSNQPQHF.